The present T cell receptor (beta chain) was sequenced within a study of blood T cell repertoires in COVID-19. Study information: COVID-19 samples, acute and convalescent, were from the United States, Italy and Spain.

Under the authors' procedure: It was from reference gene primer amplification that nucleated cell counts were estimated. Sequencing used immunoSEQ multiplex PCR; TCRdb keeps in-frame clones, though not all of them. Clone size and V and J calls were adopted from that table, with D and trimming inferred from the DNA. This sample carries more than 100,000 clones, around 80% of them seen once, and the ten largest clones take about 2.6%. Donors were grouped by their self-reported clinical history. CDR1 and CDR2 (germline): SGHTA, FQGTGA. The CDR3 consists of 13 residues. V lost 4 bases to trimming and J lost 5 bases; unmatched junction nucleotides: 2.

V usage is TRBV7-3 and J usage is TRBJ1-2; 9 positions agree with TRBD1. The receptor comes from a man aged 35 to 55 with acute COVID-19. Sequenced material: PBMCs or T cells enriched from blood (not recorded which). The CDR3 nucleotides are TGTGCCAGCAGCTCGGGACAGGGTTATGGCTACACCTTC. Residues: CASSSGQGYGYTF.